What follows describes a single T cell receptor beta chain. What it recognizes is unknown. Per germline, CDR1 SQVTM and CDR2 ANQGSEA. Trimming cost V 6 bases and J 5 bases; bases outside gene matches: 7. The CDR3 runs 13 residues. This sample stems from a study of CD8+ T cells in alopecia areata. Study overall: Dosing with tofacitinib proceeded for 6 to 18 months, followed by 6 months off drug.

Stated treatment: oral pan-JAK inhibitor, 5-10 mg twice daily. Samples from alopecia areata patients were lesional scalp punch biopsies and peripheral blood. Researchers picked out CD4+ and CD8+ T cells from PBMCs by sorting. Extraction of RNA preceded its reverse transcription into cDNA, which served as the sequencing template. Measured with immunoSEQ multiplex PCR; TCRdb has only the in-frame clones, and not every one. Of 150,000 to 200,000 clones in the sample, 50% to 70% are singletons; the top ten hold approximately 1.4%. General study points: Lesional scalp, especially alopecia totalis/universalis, showed higher clonality than normal scalp.

The receptor was isolated from a human donor with alopecia areata. The chain couples TRBV29-1 to TRBJ1-1, with 9 nucleotides matching TRBD1. The sequencing here drew on CD4+ T cells sorted from blood, taken between weeks 49 and 50, from a patient treated with tofacitinib. This CDR3 is CSVPGQGGTEAFF. CDR3 bases: TGCAGCGTCCCGGGACAGGGAGGGACTGAAGCTTTCTTT.